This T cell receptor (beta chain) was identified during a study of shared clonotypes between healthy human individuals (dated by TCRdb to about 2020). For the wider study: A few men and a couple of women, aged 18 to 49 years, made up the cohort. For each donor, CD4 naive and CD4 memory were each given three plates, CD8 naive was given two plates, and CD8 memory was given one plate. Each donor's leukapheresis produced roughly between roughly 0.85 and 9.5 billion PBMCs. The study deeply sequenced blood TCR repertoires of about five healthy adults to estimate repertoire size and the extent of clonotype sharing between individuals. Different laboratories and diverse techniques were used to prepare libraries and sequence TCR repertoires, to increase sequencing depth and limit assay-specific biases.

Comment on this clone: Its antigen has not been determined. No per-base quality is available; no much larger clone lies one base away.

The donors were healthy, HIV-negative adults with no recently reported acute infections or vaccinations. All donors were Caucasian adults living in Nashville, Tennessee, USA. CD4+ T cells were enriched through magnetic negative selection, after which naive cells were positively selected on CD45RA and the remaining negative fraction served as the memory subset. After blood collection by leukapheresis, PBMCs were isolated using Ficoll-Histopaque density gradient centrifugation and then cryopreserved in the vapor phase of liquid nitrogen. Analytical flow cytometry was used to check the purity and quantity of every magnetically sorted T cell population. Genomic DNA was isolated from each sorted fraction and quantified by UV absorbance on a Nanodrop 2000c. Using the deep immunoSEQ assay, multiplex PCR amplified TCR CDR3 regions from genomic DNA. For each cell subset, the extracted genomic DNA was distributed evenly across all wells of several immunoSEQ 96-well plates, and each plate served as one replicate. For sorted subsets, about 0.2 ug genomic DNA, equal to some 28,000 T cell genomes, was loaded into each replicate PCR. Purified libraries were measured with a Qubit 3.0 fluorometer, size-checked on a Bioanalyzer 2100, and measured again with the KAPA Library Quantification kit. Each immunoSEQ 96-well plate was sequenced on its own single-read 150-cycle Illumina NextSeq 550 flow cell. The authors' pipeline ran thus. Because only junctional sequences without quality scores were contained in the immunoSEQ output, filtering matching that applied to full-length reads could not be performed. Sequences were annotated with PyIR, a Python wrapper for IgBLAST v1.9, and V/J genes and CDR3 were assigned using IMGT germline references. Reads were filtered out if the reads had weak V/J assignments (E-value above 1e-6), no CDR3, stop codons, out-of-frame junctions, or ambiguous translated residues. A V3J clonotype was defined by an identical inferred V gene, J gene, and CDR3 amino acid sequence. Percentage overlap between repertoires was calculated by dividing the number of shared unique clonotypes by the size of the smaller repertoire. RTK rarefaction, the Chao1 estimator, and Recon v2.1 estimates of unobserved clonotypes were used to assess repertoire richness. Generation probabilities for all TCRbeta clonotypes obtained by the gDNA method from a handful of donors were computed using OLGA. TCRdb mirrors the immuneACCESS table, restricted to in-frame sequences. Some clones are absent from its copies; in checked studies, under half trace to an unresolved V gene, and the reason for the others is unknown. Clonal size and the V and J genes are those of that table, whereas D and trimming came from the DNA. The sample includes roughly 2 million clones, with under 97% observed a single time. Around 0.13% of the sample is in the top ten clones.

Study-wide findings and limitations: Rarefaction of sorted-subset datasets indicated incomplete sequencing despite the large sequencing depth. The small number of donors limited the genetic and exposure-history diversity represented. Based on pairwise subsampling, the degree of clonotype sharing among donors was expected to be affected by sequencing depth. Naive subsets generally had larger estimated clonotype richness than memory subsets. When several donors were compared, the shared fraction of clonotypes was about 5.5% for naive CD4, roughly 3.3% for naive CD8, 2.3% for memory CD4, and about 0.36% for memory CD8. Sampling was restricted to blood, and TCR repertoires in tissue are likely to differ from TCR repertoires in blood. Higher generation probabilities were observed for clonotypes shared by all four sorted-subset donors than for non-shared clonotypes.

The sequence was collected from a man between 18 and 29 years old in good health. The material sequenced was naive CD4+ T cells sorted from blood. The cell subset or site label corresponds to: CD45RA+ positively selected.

The CDR3 region: CASSLQSWSSYEQYF. The DNA reads as follows: TGTGCCAGCAGCTTACAGTCATGGAGCTCCTACGAGCAGTACTTC. The rearrangement combines TRBV7-9 with TRBJ2-7, with no confident D gene call. The germline V gene (reference sequence) gives CDR1 as SEHNR and CDR2 as FQNEAQ. Inclusive of the bounding cysteine and phenylalanine, the CDR3 is 15 residues long. CDR3 DNA is the only sequence kept; it has 45 bases, read in frame from the first base. V and J lose 2 bases and 0 bases, and a span of 11 bases separates them.